The clone carrying this TCR beta chain occurred once. No antigen is known for it. Sequencing was performed with immunoSEQ multiplex PCR; in TCRdb, only in-frame clones are kept and a portion is missing. This table has roughly 170,000 clones, 88% appearing once. This specimen belongs to a study of T cell responses to AZD1222 COVID-19 vaccine. Study observations and caveats: Across spike, vaccine-associated CD4 TCRs were found, dominant at 160-218 and 743-854.

This CDR3 has 13 amino acids. The junction had 5 bases not matched to a gene; V was cut back by 5 bases and J by 10 bases. This clonotype originated in an adult in good health. Sequencing used peripheral blood, obtained on day 0 of AZD1222 vaccination. The chain recombines TRBV12-3 or TRBV12-4 with TRBJ2-2, with TRBD2 identical over 9 bases. The CDR3 sequence is CASSGLALKELFF. For the CDR3, the DNA is TGTGCCAGCAGTGGACTAGCGCTGAAGGAGCTGTTTTTT.